Sequencing of this TCR beta chain was carried out in a study of CD8 T cells in ankylosing spondylitis. Study-wide results and caveats: A motif in TCR beta, a set of roughly 8 highly homologous variants, appeared characteristic of ankylosing spondylitis blood. Earlier studies detected some motif variants in reactive arthritis synovial fluid and blood.

In TCRdb, the 5' RACE reads were re-called with MiXCR into one record per CDR3 protein. In the table there are 500,000 or so distinct CDR3 sequences, 5.3% of which are singletons. CDR1 and CDR2 from the germline V gene are MNHEY and SMNVEV (reference sequence). The CDR3 has 13 residues. Trimming took 0 bases from V and 14 from J, leaving 13 bases between them. About this clonotype: Its specificity is unknown.

The rearrangement joins TRBV27 to TRBJ1-4; D is unresolved. The material sequenced was blood, either unsorted or a sorted T cell fraction (not recorded which). This receptor was identified in a male donor with ankylosing spondylitis. The CDR3 sequence: CASSLSTPPSLFF. CDR3 DNA: TGTGCCAGCAGTTTATCTACCCCTCCCAGCCTGTTTTTT.